This is a list of T cell receptor beta chains from one sample in a study of regulatory and conventional T cells in RAG deficiency. Profiling relied on immunoSEQ multiplex PCR, and the TCRdb table lists in-frame clones only, not all of them. The table records about 30,000 clones, 76% of them present only once. These data are also associated with another study on regulatory T cells.

The sample comprised CD4+ effector T cells sorted from blood. Every receptor here comes from a human donor in good health. Both conserved end residues are part of each CDR3. The D gene is left open where the match is weak. Rows may omit the clone size; those that give it use once, few, many or a size class.

D	size	V	J	CDR3	DNA
-	-	TRBV6-6	TRBJ1-1	CASTENQGNTEAFF	TGTGCCAGCACCGAAAACCAGGGGAACACTGAAGCTTTCTTT
TRBD1	-	TRBV5-6	TRBJ1-1	CASPRMRGQGGGAFF	TGTGCCAGCCCCCGGATGAGGGGACAGGGAGGTGGTGCTTTCTTT
-	few	TRBV28	TRBJ1-5	CASRGLNNQPQHF	TGTGCCAGCAGGGGGTTGAACAATCAGCCCCAGCATTTT
-	once	TRBV12-5	TRBJ1-2	CASGLFMWTFLTNYGYTF	TGTGCTAGTGGTTTGTTTATGTGGACATTCTTGACTAACTATGGCTACACCTTC
-	few	TRBV7-6	TRBJ1-5	CASSPYRAGNQPQHF	TGTGCCAGCAGTCCATACAGGGCCGGTAATCAGCCCCAGCATTTT
-	-	TRBV18	TRBJ1-6	CASSRAAGQTSGYNSPLHF	TGTGCCAGCTCAAGGGCCGCCGGTCAGACCTCCGGCTATAATTCACCCCTCCACTTT
-	-	TRBV25-1	TRBJ1-1	CASSENSASTEAFF	TGTGCCAGCAGTGAAAACAGCGCGAGCACTGAAGCTTTCTTT
-	-	TRBV9	TRBJ2-7	CASSANALFRSSYEQYF	TGTGCCAGCAGCGCGAACGCCCTTTTCAGGAGCTCCTACGAGCAGTACTTC
TRBD1	-	TRBV10-3	TRBJ2-7	CAISAGTGFSYEQYF	TGTGCCATCAGCGCCGGGACAGGGTTCTCCTACGAGCAGTACTTC
TRBD2	-	TRBV5-1	TRBJ2-7	CASRGLAGYEQYF	TGCGCCAGCCGGGGACTAGCGGGGTACGAGCAGTACTTC
-	-	TRBV5-1	TRBJ1-6	CASSLAEGHSPLHF	TGCGCCAGCAGCTTGGCGGAGGGGCATTCACCCCTCCACTTT
TRBD1	-	TRBV19	TRBJ2-3	CASSPDRVGTDTQYF	TGTGCCAGTAGTCCTGACAGGGTGGGCACAGATACGCAGTATTTT
-	few	TRBV5-1	TRBJ1-2	CASSPMGDYGYTF	TGCGCCAGCAGCCCGATGGGGGACTATGGCTACACCTTC
-	-	TRBV7-8	TRBJ2-3	CASSLTQRALGTDTQYF	TGTGCCAGCAGCTTGACTCAACGAGCATTGGGCACAGATACGCAGTATTTT
-	-	TRBV19	TRBJ1-4	CASSNRGIIATNEKLFF	TGTGCCAGTAGCAACCGCGGGATTATAGCAACTAATGAAAAACTGTTTTTT
TRBD1	-	TRBV11-3	TRBJ2-3	CASSLRTGTTDTQYF	TGTGCCAGCAGCCTTAGGACAGGGACCACAGATACGCAGTATTTT
TRBD1	-	TRBV19	TRBJ1-4	CASTGQDGEKLFF	TGTGCCAGTACCGGACAGGACGGTGAAAAACTGTTTTTT
TRBD1	-	TRBV4-1	TRBJ2-4	CASSPGQGATKNIQYF	TGCGCCAGCAGCCCCGGGCAGGGGGCGACCAAAAACATTCAGTACTTC
-	-	TRBV5-8	TRBJ1-2	CASSFTVYGYTF	TGTGCCAGCAGCTTCACAGTCTATGGCTACACCTTC
TRBD2	-	TRBV7-2	TRBJ2-2	CASSTSGGAWAGELFF	TGTGCCAGCAGCACAAGCGGGGGGGCTTGGGCCGGGGAGCTGTTTTTT
TRBD1	-	TRBV10-2	TRBJ2-6	CASRYTGAGANVLTF	TGCGCCAGCAGGTACACAGGGGCCGGGGCCAACGTCCTGACTTTC
-	once	TRBV6-6	TRBJ1-2	CASSYSTGHGYTF	TGTGCCAGCAGTTACTCGACGGGCCATGGCTACACCTTC
-	-	TRBV6-5	TRBJ1-2	CASQPYRLPNYGYTF	TGTGCCAGCCAACCATACAGGCTCCCTAACTATGGCTACACCTTC
-	-	TRBV28	TRBJ2-7	CASSSGTPLEQYF	TGTGCCAGCAGTTCCGGGACACCTCTCGAGCAGTACTTC
-	-	TRBV6-1	TRBJ2-2	CASVITGELFF	TGTGCCAGCGTCATCACCGGGGAGCTGTTTTTT
-	-	TRBV18	TRBJ2-2	CASSPHKDGELFF	TGTGCCAGCTCACCACACAAAGACGGGGAGCTGTTTTTT
-	-	TRBV5-4	TRBJ2-7	CASSGGPAGDEQYF	TGTGCCAGCAGCGGGGGGCCTGCGGGGGACGAGCAGTACTTC
TRBD1	once	TRBV18	TRBJ2-4	CASSPQDPGQLGNIQYF	TGTGCCAGCTCACCCCAGGACCCGGGACAGTTAGGAAACATTCAGTACTTC
TRBD1	-	TRBV5-6	TRBJ2-7	CASSWRTGRPNEQYF	TGTGCCAGCAGCTGGCGGACAGGGAGGCCCAACGAGCAGTACTTC
TRBD1	few	TRBV30	TRBJ1-4	CAWSPRTGGITEKLFF	TGTGCCTGGAGTCCTCGGACAGGGGGCATTACTGAAAAACTGTTTTTT
-	-	TRBV9	TRBJ2-3	CASSGSRGVGTDTQYF	TGTGCCAGCAGCGGATCTCGGGGAGTCGGCACAGATACGCAGTATTTT
TRBD2	-	TRBV2	TRBJ2-5	CASSERAGGTETQYF	TGTGCCAGCAGTGAGCGGGCGGGGGGAACAGAGACCCAGTACTTC
-	-	TRBV19	TRBJ2-3	CASSALTDTQYF	TGTGCCAGTAGCGCGCTCACAGATACGCAGTATTTT
-	-	TRBV7-9	TRBJ2-6	CASSSTGVVDSGANVLTF	TGTGCCAGCAGCTCCACTGGGGTGGTGGACTCTGGGGCCAACGTCCTGACTTTC
TRBD2	-	TRBV15	TRBJ2-7	CATSRDWAGGFSYEQYF	TGTGCCACCAGCAGAGATTGGGCGGGGGGATTCTCCTACGAGCAGTACTTC
-	-	TRBV21-1	TRBJ2-1	CASSKVWRTGDNEQFF	TGTGCCAGCAGCAAAGTGTGGAGGACAGGGGACAATGAGCAGTTCTTC
-	-	TRBV5-4	TRBJ2-3	CASSWRQNRVTDTQYF	TGTGCCAGCAGCTGGCGACAAAACCGGGTGACAGATACGCAGTATTTT
TRBD1	-	TRBV7-9	TRBJ1-5	CASSVTGHRQPQHF	TGTGCCAGCAGCGTGACAGGGCATCGGCAGCCCCAGCATTTT
TRBD1	once	TRBV7-9	TRBJ1-2	CASSSGGTGGYGYTF	TGTGCCAGCAGCTCTGGGGGGACAGGGGGCTATGGCTACACCTTC
TRBD1	-	TRBV19	TRBJ1-2	CASRLTGGRVYGYTF	TGTGCCAGTAGACTTACAGGGGGCAGAGTCTATGGCTACACCTTC
-	-	TRBV28	TRBJ1-1	CASKGNTEAFF	TGTGCCAGCAAGGGGAACACTGAAGCTTTCTTT